This T cell receptor (beta chain) emerged from a study of CD8 T cells in ankylosing spondylitis. Study-wide results and caveats: Characteristic of ankylosing spondylitis blood, it appeared, was a TCR beta motif comprising several highly homologous variants. In synovial fluid and blood from reactive arthritis, some motif variants were previously reported.

This clonotype was counted ten times or more. The antigen is not known. MiXCR was run by TCRdb on the 5' RACE reads, yielding one entry per CDR3 protein. This sample has about 340,000 distinct CDR3 sequences, with 6.5% to 10% found just once. CDR3 length equals 16 residues. After removal of 5 bases from V and 7 bases from J, the junction contained 9 bases not matched to a gene. What was sequenced was blood, either unsorted or a sorted T cell fraction (not recorded which). V usage is TRBV12-3 or TRBV12-4 and J usage is TRBJ1-6; 9 nucleotides agree with TRBD1. The TCR comes from a male donor with ankylosing spondylitis. This chain's CDR3 is CASSPPSGTGNSPLHF. The CDR3 DNA is TGTGCCAGCAGTCCACCCTCCGGGACAGGGAATTCACCCCTCCACTTT.